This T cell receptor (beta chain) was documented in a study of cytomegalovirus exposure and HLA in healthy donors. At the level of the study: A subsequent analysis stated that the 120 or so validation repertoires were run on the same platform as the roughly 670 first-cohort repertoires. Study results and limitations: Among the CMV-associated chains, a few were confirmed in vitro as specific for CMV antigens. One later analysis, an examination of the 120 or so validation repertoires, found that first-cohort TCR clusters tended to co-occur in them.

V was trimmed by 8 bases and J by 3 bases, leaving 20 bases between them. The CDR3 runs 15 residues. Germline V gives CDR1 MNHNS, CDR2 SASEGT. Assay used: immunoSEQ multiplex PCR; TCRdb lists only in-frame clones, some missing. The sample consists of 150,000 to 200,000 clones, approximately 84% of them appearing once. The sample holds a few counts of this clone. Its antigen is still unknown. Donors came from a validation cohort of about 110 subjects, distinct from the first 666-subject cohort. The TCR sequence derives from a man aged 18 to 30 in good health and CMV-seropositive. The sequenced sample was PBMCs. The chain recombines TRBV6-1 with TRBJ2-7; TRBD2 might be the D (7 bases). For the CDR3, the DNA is TGTGCCAGCTCGGGAGGCCAGGGGATAATCTACGAGCAGTACTTC. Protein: CASSGGQGIIYEQYF.